This T cell receptor beta chain was profiled in a study of blood T cell repertoires in COVID-19. Looking at the study overall: The study drew acute and convalescent COVID-19 samples from the United States, Italy and Spain. PBMCs, B-cell-depleted T cells, or T cells provided the cDNA or gDNA that made up the material.

Authors' methods: Using reference gene primer amplification, nucleated cell counts were estimated. Profiling relied on immunoSEQ multiplex PCR, and the TCRdb table lists in-frame clones only, not all of them. The DNA gave D and trimming, while V, J and clone size come from that table. Seen here are roughly 290,000 clones, about 88% observed once, and the top ten hold 9.5% to 15%. The CDR3 has 18 amino acids. V was pared by 7 bases and J by 0 bases, with 19 bases between. Germline loops: CDR1 SGHTA, CDR2 FQGNSA. Source material: peripheral blood. The chain uses TRBV7-2 and TRBJ1-6; TRBD1 is a possible D gene (5 bases). This TCR came from a woman aged 60-75 years with acute or convalescent COVID-19. CDR3 region: CASTTTGGRGSYNSPLHF. The CDR3, as DNA: TGTGCCAGCACCACAACCGGCGGGAGGGGCTCCTATAATTCACCCCTCCACTTT.